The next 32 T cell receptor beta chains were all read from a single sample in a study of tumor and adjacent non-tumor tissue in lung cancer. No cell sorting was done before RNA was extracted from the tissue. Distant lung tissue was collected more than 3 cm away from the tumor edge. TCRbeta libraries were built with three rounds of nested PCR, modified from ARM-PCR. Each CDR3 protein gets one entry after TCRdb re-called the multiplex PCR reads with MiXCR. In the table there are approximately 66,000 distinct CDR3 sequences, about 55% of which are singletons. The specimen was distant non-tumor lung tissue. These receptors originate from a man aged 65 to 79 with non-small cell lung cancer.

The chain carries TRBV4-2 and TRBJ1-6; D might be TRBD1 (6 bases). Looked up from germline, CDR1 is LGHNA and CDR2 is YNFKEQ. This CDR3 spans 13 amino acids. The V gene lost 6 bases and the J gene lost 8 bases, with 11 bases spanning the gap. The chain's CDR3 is CASSRGQYSPLHF. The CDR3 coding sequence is TGTGCCAGCAGTAGGGGACAATATTCACCCCTCCACTTT.

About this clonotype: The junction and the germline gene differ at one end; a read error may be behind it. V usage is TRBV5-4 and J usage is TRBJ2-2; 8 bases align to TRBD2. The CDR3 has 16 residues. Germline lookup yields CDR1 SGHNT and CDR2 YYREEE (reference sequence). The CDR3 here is CASGRGLVEDTGKLFF. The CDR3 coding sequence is TGTGCCAGCGGCAGGGGACTAGTCGAGGACACCGGGAAGCTGTTTTTT. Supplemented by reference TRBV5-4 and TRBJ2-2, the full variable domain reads ETGVTQSPTHLIKTRGQQVTLRCSSQSGHNTVSWYQQALGQGPQFIFQYYREEENGRGNFPPRFSGLQFPNYSSELNVNALELDDSALYLCASGRGLVEDTGKLFFGEGSRLTVL.

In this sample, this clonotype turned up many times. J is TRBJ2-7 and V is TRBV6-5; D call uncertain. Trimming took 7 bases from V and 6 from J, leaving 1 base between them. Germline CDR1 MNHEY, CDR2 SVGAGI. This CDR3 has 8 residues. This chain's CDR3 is CASTEQYF. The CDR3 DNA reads TGTGCCAGCACCGAGCAGTACTTC.

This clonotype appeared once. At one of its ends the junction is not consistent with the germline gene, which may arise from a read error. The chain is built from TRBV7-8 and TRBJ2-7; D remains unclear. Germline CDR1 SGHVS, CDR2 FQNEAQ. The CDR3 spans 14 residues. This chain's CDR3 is CAISLLGHSYEQYF. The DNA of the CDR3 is TGTGCCATCAGCTTACTTGGCCACAGCTACGAGCAGTACTTC.

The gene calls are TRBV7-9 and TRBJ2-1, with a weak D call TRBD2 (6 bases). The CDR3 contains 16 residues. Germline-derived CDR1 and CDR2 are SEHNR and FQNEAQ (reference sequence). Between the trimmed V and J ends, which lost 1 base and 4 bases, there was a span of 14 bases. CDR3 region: CASSLGALREYNEQFF. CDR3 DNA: TGTGCCAGCAGCTTAGGGGCACTCCGGGAGTACAATGAGCAGTTCTTC. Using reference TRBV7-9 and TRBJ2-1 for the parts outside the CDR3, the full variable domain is DTGVSQNPRHKITKRGQNVTFRCDPISEHNRLYWYRQTLGQGPEFLTYFQNEAQLEKSRLLSDRFSAERPKGSFSTLEIQRTEQGDSAMYLCASSLGALREYNEQFFGPGTRLTVL.

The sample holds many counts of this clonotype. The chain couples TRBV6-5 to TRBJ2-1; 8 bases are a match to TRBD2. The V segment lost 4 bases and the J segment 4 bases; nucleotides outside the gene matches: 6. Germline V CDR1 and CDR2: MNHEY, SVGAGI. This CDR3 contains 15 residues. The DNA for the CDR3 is TGTGCCAGCAGTTCAGGACTAGCCGTGTACAATGAGCAGTTCTTC. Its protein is CASSSGLAVYNEQFF.

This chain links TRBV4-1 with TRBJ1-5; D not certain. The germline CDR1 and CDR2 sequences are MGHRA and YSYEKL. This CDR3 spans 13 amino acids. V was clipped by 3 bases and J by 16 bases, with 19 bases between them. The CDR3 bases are TGCGCCAGCAGCCAGTCCGATTGGCAGCCTCATCATTTT. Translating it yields CASSQSDWQPHHF.

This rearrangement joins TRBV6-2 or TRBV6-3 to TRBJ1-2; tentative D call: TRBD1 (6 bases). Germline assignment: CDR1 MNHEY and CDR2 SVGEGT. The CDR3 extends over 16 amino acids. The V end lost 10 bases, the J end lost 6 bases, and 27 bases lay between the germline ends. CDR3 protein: CANTPHVRGAKDGYTF. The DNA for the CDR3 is TGTGCCAACACTCCCCACGTTCGGGGGGCAAAGGATGGCTACACCTTC.

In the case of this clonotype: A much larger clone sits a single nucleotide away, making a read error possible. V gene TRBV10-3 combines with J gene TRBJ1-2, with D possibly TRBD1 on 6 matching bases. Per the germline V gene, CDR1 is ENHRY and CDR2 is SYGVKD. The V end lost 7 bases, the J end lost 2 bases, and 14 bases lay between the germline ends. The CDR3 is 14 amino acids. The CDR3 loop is CAIIARRGNYGYTF. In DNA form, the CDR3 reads TGTGCCATCATTGCCAGGAGGGGGAACTATGGCTACACCTTC.

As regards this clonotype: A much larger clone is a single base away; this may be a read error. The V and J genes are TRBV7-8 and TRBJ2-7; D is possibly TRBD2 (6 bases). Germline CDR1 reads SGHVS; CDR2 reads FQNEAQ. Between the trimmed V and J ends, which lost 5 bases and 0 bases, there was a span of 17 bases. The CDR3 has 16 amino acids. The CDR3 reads CASSLELAPSSYEQYF. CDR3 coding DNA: TGTGCCAGCAGCCTGGAACTAGCCCCGAGCTCCTACGAGCAGTACTTC. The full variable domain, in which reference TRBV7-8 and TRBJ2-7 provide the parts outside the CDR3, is GAGVSQSPRYKVAKRGQDVALRCDPISGHVSLFWYQQALGQGPEFLTYFQNEAQLDKSGLPSDRFFAERPEGSVSTLKIQRTQQEDSAVYLCASSLELAPSSYEQYFGPGTRLTVT.

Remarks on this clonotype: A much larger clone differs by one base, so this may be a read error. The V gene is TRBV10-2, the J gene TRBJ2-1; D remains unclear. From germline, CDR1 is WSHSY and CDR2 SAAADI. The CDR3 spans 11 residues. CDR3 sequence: CTSSDKTASFF. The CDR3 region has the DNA TGCACCAGCAGTGACAAGACTGCTTCGTTCTTC.

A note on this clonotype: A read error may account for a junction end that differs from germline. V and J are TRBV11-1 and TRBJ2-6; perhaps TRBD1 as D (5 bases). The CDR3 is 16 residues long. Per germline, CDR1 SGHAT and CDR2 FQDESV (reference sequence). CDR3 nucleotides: TGTGCGAGCAGCCAACCGAGGCCCTATGGGGCCAACATCCTGACTTTT. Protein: CASSQPRPYGANILTF.

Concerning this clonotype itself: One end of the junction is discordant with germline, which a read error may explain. CDR3 protein: CSARERGAAGYGLNYVYTF. Written as DNA, the CDR3 is TGCAGTGCTAGAGAAAGGGGGGCGGCAGGGTACGGACTTAACTATGTCTACACCTTC. The rearrangement links TRBV20-1 to TRBJ1-2; weak D call: TRBD1 (6 bases). Germline CDR1 and CDR2: DFQATT and SNEGSKA (reference sequence). There are 19 residues in the CDR3.

CDR3 in amino acids: CTGGYSSDSGSKQYF. For the CDR3, the DNA is TGTACCGGCGGTTACTCCTCGGACAGCGGAAGTAAGCAGTACTTC. The chain combines TRBV6-5 with TRBJ2-7; D is possibly TRBD1 (6 bases). Germline CDR1 MNHEY, CDR2 SVGAGI. The CDR3 totals 15 residues.

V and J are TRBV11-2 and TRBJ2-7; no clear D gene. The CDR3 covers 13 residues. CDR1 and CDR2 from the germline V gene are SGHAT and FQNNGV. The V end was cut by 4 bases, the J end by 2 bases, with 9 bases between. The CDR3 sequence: CASSCGSPYEQYF. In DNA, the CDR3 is TGTGCCAGCAGCTGCGGCAGTCCCTACGAGCAGTACTTC.

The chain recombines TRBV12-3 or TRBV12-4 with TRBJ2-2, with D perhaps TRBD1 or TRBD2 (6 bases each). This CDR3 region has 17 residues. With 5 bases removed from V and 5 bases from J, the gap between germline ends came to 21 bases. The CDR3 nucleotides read TGTGCCAGCAGTGAACACCTGGGGGGCGCTGATACCGGGGAGCTGTTTTTT. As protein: CASSEHLGGADTGELFF.

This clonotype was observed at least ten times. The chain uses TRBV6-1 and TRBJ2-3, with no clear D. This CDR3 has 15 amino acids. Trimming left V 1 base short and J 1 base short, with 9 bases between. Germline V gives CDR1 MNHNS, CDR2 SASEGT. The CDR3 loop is CASSEEVTGTDTQYF. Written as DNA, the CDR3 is TGTGCCAGCAGTGAAGAGGTAACGGGCACAGATACGCAGTATTTT.

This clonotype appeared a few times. CDR3 amino acids: CASSLGWASRAYEQYF. The CDR3 nucleotides are TGTGCCAGCAGCTTAGGTTGGGCTAGCAGGGCATACGAGCAGTACTTC. This chain links TRBV7-9 with TRBJ2-7; D possibly uses TRBD1 or TRBD2 (5 bases each). The CDR3 has 16 amino acids. Trimming left V 1 base short and J 4 bases short, with 17 bases between. From germline, CDR1 is SEHNR and CDR2 FQNEAQ (reference sequence).

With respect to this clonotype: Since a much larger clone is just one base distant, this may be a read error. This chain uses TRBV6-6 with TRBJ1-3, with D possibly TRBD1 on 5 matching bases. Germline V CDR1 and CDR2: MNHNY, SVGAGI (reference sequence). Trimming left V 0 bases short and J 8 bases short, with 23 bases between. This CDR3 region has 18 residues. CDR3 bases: TGTGCCAGCAGTTACTCGAATTGGGTCGGGGGGAGGGAGTACACCATATATTTT. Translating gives CASSYSNWVGGREYTIYF.

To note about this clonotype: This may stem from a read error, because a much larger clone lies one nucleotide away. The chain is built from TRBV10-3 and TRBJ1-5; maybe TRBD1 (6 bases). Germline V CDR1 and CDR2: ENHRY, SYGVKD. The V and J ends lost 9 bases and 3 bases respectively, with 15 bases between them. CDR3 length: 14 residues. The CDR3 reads CAIGGAKNNQPQHF. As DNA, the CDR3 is TGTGCCATTGGGGGGGCAAAGAACAATCAGCCCCAGCATTTT.

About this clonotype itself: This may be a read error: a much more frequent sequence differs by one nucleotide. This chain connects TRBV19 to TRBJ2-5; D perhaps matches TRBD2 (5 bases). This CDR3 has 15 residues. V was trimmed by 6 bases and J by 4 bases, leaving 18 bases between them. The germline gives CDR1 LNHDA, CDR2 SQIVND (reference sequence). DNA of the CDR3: TGTGCCAGTAGCAGAGGGCTCTCACCCCGAGAGACCCAGTACTTC. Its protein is CASSRGLSPRETQYF.

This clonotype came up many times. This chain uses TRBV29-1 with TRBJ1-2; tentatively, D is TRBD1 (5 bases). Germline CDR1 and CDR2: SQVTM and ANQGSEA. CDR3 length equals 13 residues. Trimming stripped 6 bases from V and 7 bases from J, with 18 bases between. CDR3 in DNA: TGCAGCGTGTCCGGACACCGAGTGGGTGGCTACACCTTC. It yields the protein CSVSGHRVGGYTF.

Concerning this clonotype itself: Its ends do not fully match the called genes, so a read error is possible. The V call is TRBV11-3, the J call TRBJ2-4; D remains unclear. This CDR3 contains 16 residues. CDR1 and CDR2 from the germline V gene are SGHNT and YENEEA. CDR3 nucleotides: TGTGCCAACAGCTTGAACAAGGGTAATTCCAAAGACATTCAGTACTTC. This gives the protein CANSLNKGNSKDIQYF.

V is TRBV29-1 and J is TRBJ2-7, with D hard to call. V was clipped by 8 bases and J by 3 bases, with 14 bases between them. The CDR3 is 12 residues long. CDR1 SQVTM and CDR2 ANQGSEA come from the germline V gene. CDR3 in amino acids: CSIADPRYEQYF. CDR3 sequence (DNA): TGCAGCATTGCAGATCCCCGCTACGAGCAGTACTTC.

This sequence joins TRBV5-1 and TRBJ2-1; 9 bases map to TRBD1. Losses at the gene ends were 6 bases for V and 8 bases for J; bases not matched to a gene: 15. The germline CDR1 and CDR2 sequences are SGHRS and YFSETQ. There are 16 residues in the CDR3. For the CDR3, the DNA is TGCGCCAGCACCAAACTCGGGACAGGGAGAGTCGATGAGCAGTTCTTC. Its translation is CASTKLGTGRVDEQFF.

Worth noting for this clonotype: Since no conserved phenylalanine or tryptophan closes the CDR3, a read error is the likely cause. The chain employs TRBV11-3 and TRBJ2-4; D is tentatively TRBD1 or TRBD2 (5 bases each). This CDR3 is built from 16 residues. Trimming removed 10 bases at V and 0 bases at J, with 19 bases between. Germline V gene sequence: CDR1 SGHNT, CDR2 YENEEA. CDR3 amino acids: CANGDNEGLAKNIQYL. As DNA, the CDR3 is TGTGCCAACGGCGATAACGAGGGGCTAGCCAAAAACATTCAGTACCTC.

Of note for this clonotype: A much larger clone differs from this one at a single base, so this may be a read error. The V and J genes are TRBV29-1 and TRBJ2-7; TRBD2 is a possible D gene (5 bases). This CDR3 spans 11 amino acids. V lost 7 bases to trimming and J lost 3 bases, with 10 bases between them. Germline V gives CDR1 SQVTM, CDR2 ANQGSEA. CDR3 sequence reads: CSAGKVYEQYF. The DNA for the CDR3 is TGCAGCGCCGGGAAAGTCTACGAGCAGTACTTC.

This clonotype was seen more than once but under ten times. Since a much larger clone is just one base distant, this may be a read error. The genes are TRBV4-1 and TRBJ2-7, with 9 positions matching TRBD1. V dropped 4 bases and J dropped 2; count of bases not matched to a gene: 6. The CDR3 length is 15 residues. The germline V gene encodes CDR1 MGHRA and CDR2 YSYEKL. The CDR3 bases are TGCGCCAGCAGCCTCGGACAGGGGATCACCTACGAGCAGTACTTC. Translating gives CASSLGQGITYEQYF.

CDR3 sequence (DNA): TGTGCCAGTAGCCCCCAGGGGGAGGCCACAGATACGCAGTATTTT. It encodes CASSPQGEATDTQYF. The J gene is TRBJ2-3, the V gene TRBV12-1; TRBD1, the table's D call, was not compared with the DNA. TRBV12-1 is reported as a pseudogene. The CDR3 has 15 amino acids.

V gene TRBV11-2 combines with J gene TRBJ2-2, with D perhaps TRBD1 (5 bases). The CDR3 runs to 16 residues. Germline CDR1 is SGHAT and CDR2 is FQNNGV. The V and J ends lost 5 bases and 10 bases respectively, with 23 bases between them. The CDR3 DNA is TGTGCCAGCAGCCTTCCGACAGCTCAGAACATCGTGGAGCTGTTTTTT. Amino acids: CASSLPTAQNIVELFF.

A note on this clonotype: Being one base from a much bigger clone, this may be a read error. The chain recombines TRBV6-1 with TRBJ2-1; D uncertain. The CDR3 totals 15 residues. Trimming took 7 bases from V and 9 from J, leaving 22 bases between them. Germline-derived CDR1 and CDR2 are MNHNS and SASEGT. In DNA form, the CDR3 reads TGTGCCAGCACCCCCGCGATACATTCGGGTCTTGAGCAGTTCTTC. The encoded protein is CASTPAIHSGLEQFF.

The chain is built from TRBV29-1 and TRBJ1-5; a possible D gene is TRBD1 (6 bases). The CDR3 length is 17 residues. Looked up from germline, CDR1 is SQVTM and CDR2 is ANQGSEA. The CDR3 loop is CSVDIGKGGSSNQPQHF. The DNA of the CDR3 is TGCAGTGTGGACATCGGGAAAGGGGGTTCGAGCAATCAGCCCCAGCATTTT.